Presented here are 26 T cell receptor beta chains from one specimen sequenced in a study of CD4 T cells in relation to SARS-CoV-2 and coronaviruses. CD4+ T cells from unexposed donors were obtained before the COVID-19 pandemic (2011-2018). The cells were cultured for less than twelve days before CD4+ T cells were isolated. No cognate antigen is known for these TCRs. The table came from immunoSEQ multiplex PCR; TCRdb's copy has only in-frame clones and leaves some out. The table includes 16,000 or so clones, over 80% detected once. The sample taken for sequencing was CD4+ T cells from PBMCs, cultured in vitro. These receptors originate from a human donor in good health.

This chain uses TRBV7-2 with TRBJ2-5; the D call may be TRBD1 or TRBD2 (5 bases each). The CDR3 is made up of 14 amino acids. Germline V gives CDR1 SGHTA, CDR2 FQGNSA. V was clipped by 5 bases and J by 0 bases, with 10 bases between them. The CDR3 DNA reads as TGTGCCAGCAGCCCCGGGGCAGACCAAGAGACCCAGTACTTC. Translation: CASSPGADQETQYF.

The V and J genes are TRBV11-2 and TRBJ2-5, with TRBD2 as a possible D gene (5 bases). This CDR3 spans 13 amino acids. V was clipped by 4 bases and J by 5 bases, with 11 bases between them. The germline gives CDR1 SGHAT, CDR2 FQNNGV. CDR3 nucleotides: TGTGCCAGCAGCTCCGCGGGTGGGGAGACCCAGTACTTC. It specifies CASSSAGGETQYF.

J is TRBJ1-1 and V is TRBV9; the match to TRBD1 covers 8 bases. The germline CDR1 and CDR2 sequences are SGDLS and YYNGEE. The CDR3 has 15 amino acids. J gave up 3 bases and V 4 bases, and 8 bases lay outside the gene matches. CDR3 loop: CASSRRTGPDTEAFF. Here the CDR3 DNA reads TGTGCCAGCAGCAGACGGACAGGGCCGGACACTGAAGCTTTCTTT.

This chain links TRBV18 with TRBJ2-1; 13 positions match TRBD2. The junction had 6 bases not matched to a gene; V was cut back by 3 bases and J by 7 bases. From germline, CDR1 is KGHSH and CDR2 LQKENI. The CDR3 sequence is 16 residues long. The CDR3 protein is CASSPTGTSGINEQFF. The DNA for the CDR3 is TGTGCCAGCTCACCCACCGGGACTAGCGGGATTAATGAGCAGTTCTTC.

This clone was observed a few times. The gene calls are TRBV2 and TRBJ2-2; 8 bases are a match to TRBD1. CDR3 length: 14 residues. Germline lookup yields CDR1 SNHLY and CDR2 FYNNEI. V lost 6 bases and J lost 3; bases outside the gene matches: 3. In DNA form, the CDR3 reads TGTGCCAGCAGGGACAGGGTGGACACCGGGGAGCTGTTTTTT. Translated, it gives CASRDRVDTGELFF.

This clone was counted only a few times. The chain couples TRBV20-1 to TRBJ2-1; unclear D gene. This CDR3 spans 9 amino acids. The germline CDR1 and CDR2 sequences are DFQATT and SNEGSKA (reference sequence). The CDR3: CSSEREQFF. DNA of the CDR3: TGCAGCTCCGAAAGGGAGCAGTTCTTC.

This sequence joins TRBV7-9 and TRBJ1-6; 9 bases are a match to TRBD1. CDR3 length: 17 amino acids. The J segment lost 7 bases and the V segment lost 6 bases, leaving 13 bases of the junction unmatched. Germline CDR1 SEHNR, CDR2 FQNEAQ (reference sequence). The CDR3 protein is CASSPRQGVFLNSPLHF. Written as DNA, the CDR3 is TGTGCCAGCAGTCCTAGACAGGGGGTCTTTCTAAATTCACCCCTCCACTTT.

This clone was observed once. The rearrangement joins TRBV6-5 to TRBJ2-7; D is unclear. The germline V gene has CDR1 MNHEY and CDR2 SVGAGI. The CDR3 runs to 14 residues. Deletions cut 0 bases from V and 4 bases from J, with 10 bases between. Here the CDR3 DNA reads TGTGCCAGCAGTTACTCTCGAGGCGGTTACGAGCAGTACTTC. Protein sequence: CASSYSRGGYEQYF.

The chain carries TRBV11-2 and TRBJ2-7; 9 bases agree with TRBD2. Germline assignment: CDR1 SGHAT and CDR2 FQNNGV. This CDR3 is 16 amino acids long. Trimming took 3 bases from V and 4 from J; bases not matched to a gene: 10. CDR3 in amino acids: CASSFTHSGSTYEQYF. In DNA, the CDR3 is TGTGCCAGCAGCTTCACCCATAGCGGGAGTACGTACGAGCAGTACTTC.

The chain employs TRBV6-5 and TRBJ2-1; D uncertain. Trimming stripped 4 bases from V and 8 bases from J, with 18 bases between. This CDR3 has 15 residues. Germline V CDR1 and CDR2: MNHEY, SVGAGI. This CDR3 reads CASSSPELSSHEQFF. The CDR3 region has the DNA TGTGCCAGCAGTTCGCCCGAGTTATCATCCCATGAGCAGTTCTTC.

The genes are TRBV15 and TRBJ2-5; D is uncertain. The germline CDR1 and CDR2 sequences are LNHNV and YYDKDF (reference sequence). Trimming shortened V by 2 bases and J by 0 bases, and 1 base separated the two germline ends. The CDR3 runs to 12 residues. In nucleotides, the CDR3 is TGTGCCACCAGCAGATACCAAGAGACCCAGTACTTC. Translation gives CATSRYQETQYF.

The CDR3 DNA reads as TGTGCCAGCCGACGTGGCGGGATGGTCAATGAGCAGTTCTTC. Translating it yields CASRRGGMVNEQFF. The chain couples TRBV6-5 to TRBJ2-1, with TRBD2 as a possible D gene (6 bases). Trimming shortened V by 8 bases and J by 6 bases, and 17 bases separated the two germline ends. The CDR3 contains 14 residues. Germline V gene lookup returns CDR1 MNHEY and CDR2 SVGAGI.

This clone was counted once. In DNA form, the CDR3 reads TGTGCCAGCACTCCTGGGGGGGCCAACGTCCTGACTTTC. It translates to CASTPGGANVLTF. The J gene is TRBJ2-6, the V gene TRBV12-3 or TRBV12-4; D is unclear. Trimming pared 7 bases from V and 4 bases from J, leaving 8 bases between. This CDR3 has 13 residues.

The chain carries TRBV27 and TRBJ1-1; the D gene is possibly TRBD1 (5 bases). Germline CDR1 is MNHEY and CDR2 is SMNVEV (reference sequence). Trimming left V 5 bases short and J 1 base short, with 11 bases between. The CDR3 has 14 residues. The CDR3 loop reads CASSGNRWNTEAFF. CDR3 in DNA: TGTGCCAGCAGTGGAAACAGGTGGAACACTGAAGCTTTCTTT.

This clone was seen more than once but under ten times. CDR3 in DNA: TGTGCCAGTAATTCGGGACCGTACCAAGAGACCCAGTACTTC. Residues: CASNSGPYQETQYF. V gene TRBV19 combines with J gene TRBJ2-5, with D perhaps being TRBD1 or TRBD2 (5 bases each). The CDR3 contains 14 residues. Germline CDR1 reads LNHDA; CDR2 reads SQIVND (reference sequence). Trimming stripped 7 bases from V and 0 bases from J, with 12 bases between. The full variable domain, completed using reference TRBV19 and TRBJ2-5, is DGGITQSPKYLFRKEGQNVTLSCEQNLNHDAMYWYRQDPGQGLRLIYYSQIVNDFQKGDIAEGYSVSREKKESFPLTVTSAQKNPTAFYLCASNSGPYQETQYFGPGTRLLVL.

The chain couples TRBV10-3 to TRBJ2-1, with 14 bases that match TRBD2. CDR3 length: 17 residues. Trimming cost V 4 bases and J 5 bases; bases outside gene matches: 7. The germline V gene has CDR1 ENHRY and CDR2 SYGVKD. The DNA of the CDR3 is TGTGCCATCAGTGGTAGACTAGCGGGAGGGCGTAACAATGAGCAGTTCTTC. Its protein product is CAISGRLAGGRNNEQFF.

The chain couples TRBV3-1 (or the pseudogene TRBV3-2) to TRBJ1-6; no clear D gene. Germline V gene lookup returns CDR1 LGHDT and CDR2 YNNKEL (reference sequence). Trimming pared 1 base from V and 6 bases from J, leaving 7 bases between. The CDR3 extends over 14 amino acids. CDR3 region: CASSQVHINSPLHF. The CDR3 bases are TGTGCCAGCAGCCAAGTTCACATTAATTCACCCCTCCACTTT.

This chain connects TRBV5-5 to TRBJ1-1; D may be TRBD1 (5 bases). Between the trimmed V and J ends, which lost 0 bases and 3 bases, there was a span of 9 bases. The length of the CDR3 is 14 residues. Germline V gene lookup returns CDR1 SGHKS and CDR2 YYEKEE (reference sequence). CDR3 DNA sequence: TGTGCCAGCAGCTTGGTCTCCAGGGACACTGAAGCTTTCTTT. This encodes CASSLVSRDTEAFF. Full variable domain (outside the CDR3, taken from reference TRBV5-5 and TRBJ1-1): DAGVTQSPTHLIKTRGQQVTLRCSPISGHKSVSWYQQVLGQGPQFIFQYYEKEERGRGNFPDRFSARQFPNYSSELNVNALLLGDSALYLCASSLVSRDTEAFFGQGTRLTVV.

The gene calls are TRBV7-8 and TRBJ2-3, with 9 bases aligning to TRBD2. CDR1 is SGHVS and CDR2 is FQNEAQ in the germline V gene. V was pared by 0 bases and J by 0 bases, with 4 bases of the junction left unmatched. CDR3 length: 17 residues. This chain's CDR3 is CASSLAPSGTSTDTQYF. CDR3 DNA: TGTGCCAGCAGCTTAGCGCCTAGCGGGACTAGCACAGATACGCAGTATTTT.

The V and J genes are TRBV5-1 and TRBJ1-2, with D possibly matching TRBD1 (6 bases). The CDR3 spans 15 residues. Trimming pared 2 bases from V and 5 bases from J, leaving 16 bases between. Germline V gene lookup returns CDR1 SGHRS and CDR2 YFSETQ. The CDR3 is CASSLSSAGVYGYTF. In nucleotides, the CDR3 is TGCGCCAGCAGCTTATCTTCGGCAGGGGTATATGGCTACACCTTC.

The chain joins TRBV28 to TRBJ2-3, with D tentatively TRBD1 (5 bases). The length of the CDR3 is 15 residues. Trimming shortened V by 6 bases and J by 1 base, and 14 bases separated the two germline ends. Germline CDR1 reads MDHEN; CDR2 reads SYDVKM. This CDR3 is CASSSQGRGTDTQYF. The DNA for the CDR3 is TGTGCCAGCAGCTCCCAGGGCCGCGGCACAGATACGCAGTATTTT.

The chain links TRBV28 to TRBJ1-2, with TRBD1 matching 7 bases. CDR1 and CDR2 from the germline V gene are MDHEN and SYDVKM. The CDR3 contains 13 residues. Trimming removed 5 bases from V and 8 bases from J; junction bases left unmatched: 8. The CDR3 coding sequence is TGTGCCAGCAGTACCCCGACAGGGCGCGGCTACACCTTC. Protein product: CASSTPTGRGYTF.

The rearrangement links TRBV28 to TRBJ1-2, with D tentatively TRBD1 (6 bases). Germline V CDR1 and CDR2: MDHEN, SYDVKM. This CDR3 is built from 15 residues. The V and J ends lost 1 base and 4 bases respectively, with 13 bases between them. CDR3 protein: CASSLSGAMSYGYTF. DNA for the CDR3: TGTGCCAGCAGTTTATCAGGGGCAATGAGCTATGGCTACACCTTC.

This rearrangement joins TRBV6-1 to TRBJ2-3; unclear D gene. V was trimmed by 2 bases and J by 2 bases, leaving 14 bases between them. CDR3 length: 16 amino acids. In germline, CDR1 is MNHNS, CDR2 SASEGT. CDR3 DNA sequence: TGTGCCAGCAGTGAAAAGGAACGGAGAATCACAGATACGCAGTATTTT. Protein sequence: CASSEKERRITDTQYF.

V gene TRBV9 combines with J gene TRBJ2-7, with 8 bases identical to TRBD1. Germline V lookup: CDR1 SGDLS, CDR2 YYNGEE. The ends lost 3 bases at V and 1 base at J; junction bases unmatched: 6. CDR3 size: 15 residues. The CDR3 reads CASSAEQGGSYEQYF. CDR3 bases: TGTGCCAGCAGCGCGGAACAGGGGGGTTCCTACGAGCAGTACTTC.

This clone was detected only once. The gene calls are TRBV7-3 and TRBJ2-3, with D perhaps given as TRBD1 or TRBD2 (5 bases each). The V gene's germline CDR1 is SGHTA and CDR2 FQGTGA. V lost 1 base to trimming and J lost 1 base, with 9 bases between them. CDR3 length: 15 amino acids. The CDR3, as DNA: TGTGCCAGCAGCTTAAGGGGGATTGGCACAGATACGCAGTATTTT. Amino acid sequence: CASSLRGIGTDTQYF.